Following are 10 T cell receptor beta chains from one sample sequenced in a study of cytomegalovirus exposure and HLA in healthy donors. PCR primers comprised 60 Vbeta and 13 Jbeta primers. Assay used: immunoSEQ multiplex PCR; TCRdb lists only in-frame clones, some missing. The sample has about 160,000 clones, around 78% seen once. The source material was PBMCs. All receptors come from a woman aged 40-49 years in good health and CMV-seronegative.

This clone was counted a single time. The chain combines TRBV5-4 with TRBJ1-2; 8 bases map to TRBD1. The CDR3 is made up of 13 amino acids. Per germline, CDR1 SGHNT and CDR2 YYREEE (reference sequence). With 5 bases clipped from V and 8 bases from J, the junction kept 8 bases outside the gene matches. The CDR3 sequence: CASSYAGGVGYTF. CDR3 in DNA: TGTGCCAGCAGTTATGCAGGGGGCGTGGGCTACACCTTC.

A note on this clone: A read error may account for a junction end that differs from germline. The chain recombines TRBV7-9 with TRBJ1-3; D is unclear. Germline V gives CDR1 SEHNR, CDR2 FQNEAQ (reference sequence). This CDR3 is 13 amino acids long. Here the CDR3 reads CSSSTISGNTIYF. CDR3 coding DNA: TGTTCCAGCAGTACAATCTCTGGAAACACCATATATTTT.

This chain connects TRBV6-5 to TRBJ1-6, with unresolved D. Deletions cut 0 bases from V and 0 bases from J, with 6 bases between. Germline CDR1 and CDR2: MNHEY and SVGAGI. The CDR3 runs 16 residues. CDR3 bases: TGTGCCAGCAGTTACTCGCGTTTCTCCTATAATTCACCCCTCCACTTT. As protein: CASSYSRFSYNSPLHF.

A single count supports this clone. The chain combines TRBV5-5 with TRBJ2-1; 11 bases align to TRBD2. The CDR3 spans 15 residues. Trimming at V came to 4 bases and at J to 4 bases, leaving 4 bases not matched to a gene. Germline assignment: CDR1 SGHKS and CDR2 YYEKEE (reference sequence). CDR3 loop: CASSEGLADYNEQFF. CDR3 DNA sequence: TGTGCCAGCAGCGAGGGACTAGCGGATTACAATGAGCAGTTCTTC.

The chain is built from TRBV10-2 and TRBJ2-5; TRBD1 agrees at 9 bases. The germline gives CDR1 WSHSY, CDR2 SAAADI. The V gene end was trimmed by 5 bases and the J gene end by 13 bases; junction bases not matched to a gene: 8. This CDR3 has 12 amino acids. The CDR3 coding sequence is TGCGCCAGCAGTCCAAACAGGGGGCCGCGGTACTTC. Translating gives CASSPNRGPRYF.

This chain uses TRBV5-1 with TRBJ1-3; 10 positions match TRBD1. Germline assignment: CDR1 SGHRS and CDR2 YFSETQ. This CDR3 has 16 residues. V lost 1 base, J lost 3 bases, and 4 bases stayed unmatched. This chain's CDR3 is CASSLQTGGSGNTIYF. In DNA form, the CDR3 reads TGCGCCAGCAGCTTGCAGACAGGGGGCAGTGGAAACACCATATATTTT.

This clone was recorded a few times. The chain links TRBV5-1 to TRBJ1-2, with TRBD1 as a possible D gene (5 bases). The germline CDR1 and CDR2 sequences are SGHRS and YFSETQ. The CDR3 has 13 residues. V lost 6 bases and J 6 bases, leaving 15 bases between the germline ends. CDR3 DNA sequence: TGCGCCAGCATAAAACTCGGGGGTGATGGCTACACCTTC. This codes for CASIKLGGDGYTF.

The chain employs TRBV5-6 and TRBJ2-5; a weak D match, TRBD2 (5 bases). The CDR3 is 14 amino acids. Germline V gives CDR1 SGHDT, CDR2 YYEEEE. The germline V and J ends were trimmed by 4 bases and 7 bases, with 17 bases remaining between them. CDR3 region: CASSIPTRSGTQYF. CDR3 DNA sequence: TGTGCCAGCAGCATACCGACACGGAGCGGGACCCAGTACTTC.

This clone showed up just once. V gene TRBV27 combines with J gene TRBJ1-5, with 8 bases identical to TRBD1. This CDR3 has 16 amino acids. Trimming removed 6 bases from V and 7 bases from J; junction bases left unmatched: 14. Germline values: CDR1 MNHEY, CDR2 SMNVEV (reference sequence). Written as DNA, the CDR3 is TGTGCCAGCAGCCAAGGGAGTCAGGGGGCGAGGCAGCCCCAGCATTTT. Translation: CASSQGSQGARQPQHF.

This clone is a singleton in its sample. The rearrangement uses TRBV28 and TRBJ2-3, with a weak D call TRBD1 (6 bases). The V and J ends lost 2 bases and 7 bases respectively, with 19 bases between them. The CDR3 is 16 amino acids. Germline V CDR1 and CDR2: MDHEN, SYDVKM. CDR3 nucleotide sequence: TGTGCCAGCAGTTTAGCCGTGGCAGGGGCTAAGCATACGCAGTATTTT. Protein product: CASSLAVAGAKHTQYF.